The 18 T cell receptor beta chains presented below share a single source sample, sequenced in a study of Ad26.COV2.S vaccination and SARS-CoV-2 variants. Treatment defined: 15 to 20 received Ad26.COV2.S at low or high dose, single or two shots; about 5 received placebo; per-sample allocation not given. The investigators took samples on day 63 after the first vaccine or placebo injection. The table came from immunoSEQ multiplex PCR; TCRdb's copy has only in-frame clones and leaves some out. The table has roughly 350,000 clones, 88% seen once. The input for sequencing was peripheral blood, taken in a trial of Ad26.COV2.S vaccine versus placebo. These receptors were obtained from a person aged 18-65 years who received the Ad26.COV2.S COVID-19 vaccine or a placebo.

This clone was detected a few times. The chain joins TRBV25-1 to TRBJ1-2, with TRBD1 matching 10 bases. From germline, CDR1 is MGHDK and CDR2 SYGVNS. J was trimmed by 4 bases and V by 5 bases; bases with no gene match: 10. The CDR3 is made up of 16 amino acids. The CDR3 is CASSSSPGQGTYGYTF. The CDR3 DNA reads TGTGCCAGCAGTTCTAGTCCGGGACAGGGGACCTATGGCTACACCTTC.

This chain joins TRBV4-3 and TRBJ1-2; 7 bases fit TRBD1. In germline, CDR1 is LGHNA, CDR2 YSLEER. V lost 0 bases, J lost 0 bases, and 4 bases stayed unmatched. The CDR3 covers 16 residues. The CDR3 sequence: CASSQDARGANYGYTF. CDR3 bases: TGCGCCAGCAGCCAAGATGCCAGGGGGGCTAACTATGGCTACACCTTC.

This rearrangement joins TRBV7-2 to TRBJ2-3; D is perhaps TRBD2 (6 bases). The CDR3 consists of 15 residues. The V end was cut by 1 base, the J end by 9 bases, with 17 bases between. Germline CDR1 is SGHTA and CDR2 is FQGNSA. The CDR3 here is CASSLVGTARGTQYF. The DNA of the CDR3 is TGTGCCAGCAGCTTAGTGGGGACTGCCCGTGGGACGCAGTATTTT. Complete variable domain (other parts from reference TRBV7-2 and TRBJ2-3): GAGVSQSPSNKVTEKGKDVELRCDPISGHTALYWYRQSLGQGLEFLIYFQGNSAPDKSGLPSDRFSAERTGGSVSTLTIQRTQQEDSAVYLCASSLVGTARGTQYFGPGTRLTVL.

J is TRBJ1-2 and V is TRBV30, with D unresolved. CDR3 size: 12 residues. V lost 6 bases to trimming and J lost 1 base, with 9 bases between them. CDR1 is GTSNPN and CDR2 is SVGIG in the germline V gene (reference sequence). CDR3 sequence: CACPRGNYGYTF. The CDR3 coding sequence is TGTGCCTGCCCCCGGGGTAACTATGGCTACACCTTC.

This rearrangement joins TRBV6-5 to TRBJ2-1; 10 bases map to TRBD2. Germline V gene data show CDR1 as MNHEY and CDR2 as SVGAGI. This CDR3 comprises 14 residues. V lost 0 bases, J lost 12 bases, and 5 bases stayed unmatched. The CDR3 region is CASSYSILAGGQFF. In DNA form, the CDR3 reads TGTGCCAGCAGTTACTCGATTTTAGCGGGGGGGCAGTTCTTC.

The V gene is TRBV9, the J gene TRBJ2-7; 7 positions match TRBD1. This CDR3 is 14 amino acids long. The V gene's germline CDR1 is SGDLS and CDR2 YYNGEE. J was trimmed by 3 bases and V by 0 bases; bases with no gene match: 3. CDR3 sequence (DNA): TGTGCCAGCAGCGTAGGAGGGGGCGGCTACGAGCAGTACTTC. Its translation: CASSVGGGGYEQYF.

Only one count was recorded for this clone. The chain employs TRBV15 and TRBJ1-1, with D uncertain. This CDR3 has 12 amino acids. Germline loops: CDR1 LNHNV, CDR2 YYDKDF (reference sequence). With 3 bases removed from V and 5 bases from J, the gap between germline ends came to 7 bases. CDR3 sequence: CATSSTGTEAFF. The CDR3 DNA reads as TGTGCCACCAGCAGTACTGGAACTGAAGCTTTCTTT.

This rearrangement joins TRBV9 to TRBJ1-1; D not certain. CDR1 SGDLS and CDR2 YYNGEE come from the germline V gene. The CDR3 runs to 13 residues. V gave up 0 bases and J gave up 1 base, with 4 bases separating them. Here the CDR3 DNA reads TGTGCCAGCAGCGTAGCAGGGAACACTGAAGCTTTCTTT. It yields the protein CASSVAGNTEAFF.

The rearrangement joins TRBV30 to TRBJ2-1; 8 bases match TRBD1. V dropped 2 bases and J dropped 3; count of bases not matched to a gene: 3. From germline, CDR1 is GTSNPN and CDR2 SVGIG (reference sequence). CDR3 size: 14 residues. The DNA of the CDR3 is TGTGCCTGGAGTCAGGGGGCCGACTACAATGAGCAGTTCTTC. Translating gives CAWSQGADYNEQFF.

CDR3 nucleotides: TGTGCCAGCACAACTACGGGGGAGGGGGCTCAAAATGGCTACACCTTC. It translates to CASTTTGEGAQNGYTF. The rearrangement uses TRBV28 and TRBJ1-2; TRBD1 agrees at 7 bases. The CDR3 runs to 16 residues. Germline V gene sequence: CDR1 MDHEN, CDR2 SYDVKM. Trimming at V came to 7 bases and at J to 6 bases, leaving 17 bases not matched to a gene.

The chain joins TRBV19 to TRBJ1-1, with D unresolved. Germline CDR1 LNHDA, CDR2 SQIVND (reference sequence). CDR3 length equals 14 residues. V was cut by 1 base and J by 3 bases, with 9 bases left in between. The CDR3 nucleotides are TGTGCCAGTAGTATAGCCCAGGTGGACACTGAAGCTTTCTTT. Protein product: CASSIAQVDTEAFF.

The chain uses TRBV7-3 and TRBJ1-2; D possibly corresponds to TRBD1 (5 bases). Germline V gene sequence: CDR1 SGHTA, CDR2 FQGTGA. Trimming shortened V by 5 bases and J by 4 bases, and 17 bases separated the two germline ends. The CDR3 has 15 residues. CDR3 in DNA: TGTGCCAGCAGCCCCTCCGGGACGCTGGGCTATGGCTACACCTTC. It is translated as CASSPSGTLGYGYTF.

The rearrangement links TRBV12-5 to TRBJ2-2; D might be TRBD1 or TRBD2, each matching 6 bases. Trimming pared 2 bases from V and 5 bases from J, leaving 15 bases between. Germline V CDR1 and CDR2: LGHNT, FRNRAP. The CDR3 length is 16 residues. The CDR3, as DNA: TGTGCTAGTGGTTTGAAAGGGGGGTTGGGTACCGGGGAGCTGTTTTTT. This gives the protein CASGLKGGLGTGELFF.

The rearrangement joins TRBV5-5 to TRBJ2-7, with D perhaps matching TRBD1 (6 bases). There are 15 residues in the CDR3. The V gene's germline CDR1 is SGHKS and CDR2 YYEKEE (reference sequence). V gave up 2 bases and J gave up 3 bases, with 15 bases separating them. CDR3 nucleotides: TGTGCCAGCAGCTTTATCTGGACAGCCAACTACGAGCAGTACTTC. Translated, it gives CASSFIWTANYEQYF.

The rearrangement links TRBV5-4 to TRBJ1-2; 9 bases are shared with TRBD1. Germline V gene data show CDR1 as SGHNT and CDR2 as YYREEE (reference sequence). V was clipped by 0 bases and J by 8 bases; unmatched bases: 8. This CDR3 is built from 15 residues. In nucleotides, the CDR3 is TGTGCCAGCAGCTTGGTCCCTGGGGACAGGGAAGGCTACACCTTC. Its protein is CASSLVPGDREGYTF.

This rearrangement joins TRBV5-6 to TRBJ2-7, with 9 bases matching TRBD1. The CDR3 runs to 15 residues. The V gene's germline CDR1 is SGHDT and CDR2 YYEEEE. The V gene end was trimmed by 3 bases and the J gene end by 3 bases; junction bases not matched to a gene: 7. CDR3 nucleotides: TGTGCCAGCAGCTCGGGACAGGGTACTGTCTACGAGCAGTACTTC. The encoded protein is CASSSGQGTVYEQYF.

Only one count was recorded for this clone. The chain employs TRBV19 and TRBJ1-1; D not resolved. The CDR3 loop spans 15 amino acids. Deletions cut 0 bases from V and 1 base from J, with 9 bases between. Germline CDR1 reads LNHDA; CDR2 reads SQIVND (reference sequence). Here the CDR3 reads CASSIDSVWNTEAFF. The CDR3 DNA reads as TGTGCCAGTAGTATAGATTCGGTGTGGAACACTGAAGCTTTCTTT.

CDR3 coding DNA: TGTGCCAGCAGTACGGGACCCACAGATACGCAGTATTTT. This codes for CASSTGPTDTQYF. This chain joins TRBV28 and TRBJ2-3; D possibly matches TRBD1 or TRBD2 (5 bases each). The CDR3 length is 13 residues. CDR1 is MDHEN, CDR2 SYDVKM, per germline. Trimming left V 5 bases short and J 2 bases short, with 8 bases between.